These T cell receptor beta chains were read from a single sample in a study of cytomegalovirus exposure and HLA in healthy donors. Method: immunoSEQ multiplex PCR; TCRdb's copy keeps in-frame clones and lacks some. The sample yields fewer than 85,000 clones, of which the top ten take up around 5%. Material: PBMCs. These receptors all stem from a woman between 35 and 50 years old in good health and CMV-seropositive. The CDR3 runs from the conserved cysteine through the conserved F or W. A D gene is named only where the DNA matches it firmly. Clone size is shown for a subset of rows, as once, few, many or a class of expanded clone.

d_call	j_call	clone_size	v_call	cdr3_aa	cdr3_nt
.	TRBJ1-1	.	TRBV7-9	CASSLGDLGIGEAFF	TGTGCCAGCAGCTTAGGCGATCTTGGTATTGGTGAAGCTTTCTTT
.	TRBJ2-3	.	TRBV5-6	CASKGRASTDTQYF	TGTGCCAGCAAAGGGCGGGCTAGCACAGATACGCAGTATTTT
.	TRBJ2-7	.	TRBV15	CATSRAGSSYEQYF	TGTGCCACCAGCAGAGCCGGGAGCTCCTACGAGCAGTACTTC
.	TRBJ1-4	.	TRBV27	CASSSRAGSTNEKLFF	TGTGCCAGCAGTTCTCGCGCAGGGTCAACTAATGAAAAACTGTTTTTT
.	TRBJ2-5	.	TRBV7-6	CASSLAAVFQQETQYF	TGTGCCAGCAGCTTAGCGGCAGTTTTTCAACAAGAGACCCAGTACTTC
.	TRBJ1-4	.	TRBV12-2	CASRSTNQTGDEKLFF	TGTGCAAGTCGCTCCACAAACCAAACCGGGGATGAAAAACTGTTTTTT
.	TRBJ1-2	medium-sized	TRBV5-4	CASSLSGSYGYTF	TGTGCCAGCAGCTTAAGCGGCAGTTATGGCTACACCTTC
.	TRBJ2-2	.	TRBV7-3	CASSPQAGPGELFF	TGTGCCAGCAGCCCCCAAGCTGGTCCCGGGGAGCTGTTTTTT
TRBD1	TRBJ1-2	.	TRBV5-6	CASSPRDRTYGYTF	TGTGCCAGCAGCCCCCGGGACAGGACCTATGGCTACACCTTC
.	TRBJ2-6	.	TRBV29-1	CSVLDIPGANVLTF	TGCAGCGTCCTCGACATACCCGGGGCCAACGTCCTGACTTTC
.	TRBJ2-1	.	TRBV11-2	CASSLSVTADNEQFF	TGTGCCAGCAGCCTCTCTGTGACAGCCGACAATGAGCAGTTCTTC
TRBD1	TRBJ2-7	.	TRBV18	CASSDDRGEGSYEQYF	TGTGCCAGCTCAGACGACAGGGGGGAGGGGTCCTACGAGCAGTACTTC
.	TRBJ1-2	.	TRBV9	CASSAYRDGYTF	TGTGCCAGCAGCGCCTACAGGGACGGCTACACCTTC
.	TRBJ1-6	.	TRBV18	CASSPDRNNSPLHF	TGTGCCAGCTCACCTGACAGGAATAATTCACCCCTCCACTTT
TRBD1	TRBJ1-5	.	TRBV7-9	CASSPTGQVNQPQHF	TGTGCCAGCAGCCCAACCGGACAGGTTAATCAGCCCCAGCATTTT
.	TRBJ1-4	.	TRBV5-6	CASSLPGQSPKLFF	TGTGCCAGCAGCCTCCCTGGGCAGTCCCCGAAACTGTTTTTT
.	TRBJ2-1	.	TRBV15	CATSDRSSYNEQFF	TGTGCCACCAGCGACAGGAGCTCCTACAATGAGCAGTTCTTC
.	TRBJ2-7	.	TRBV5-6	CASSIYSGYEQYF	TGTGCCAGCAGCATCTACAGCGGCTACGAGCAGTACTTC
TRBD1	TRBJ2-7	.	TRBV29-1	CSAFVGTGKYEQYF	TGCAGCGCCTTTGTCGGGACAGGGAAGTACGAGCAGTACTTC
TRBD2	TRBJ2-1	.	TRBV9	CASSVGVGGPNEQFF	TGTGCCAGCAGCGTAGGGGTGGGAGGGCCGAATGAGCAGTTCTTC
TRBD1	TRBJ1-2	.	TRBV11-2	CASSPGQNYGYTF	TGTGCCAGCAGCCCGGGACAGAACTATGGCTACACCTTC
.	TRBJ2-1	.	TRBV6-4	CASSELGGGDFHEQFF	TGTGCCAGCAGTGAGTTAGGGGGTGGGGATTTCCATGAGCAGTTCTTC
TRBD1	TRBJ1-1	.	TRBV19	CASSIVGQGAGTEAFF	TGTGCCAGTAGTATAGTCGGACAGGGGGCAGGCACTGAAGCTTTCTTT
.	TRBJ1-2	.	TRBV28	CASSFGRLYGYTF	TGTGCCAGCAGTTTCGGGAGACTCTATGGCTACACCTTC
.	TRBJ2-3	.	TRBV4-1	CASSQDLLSDTQYF	TGCGCCAGCAGCCAAGATCTTCTTTCAGATACGCAGTATTTT
TRBD1	TRBJ1-2	.	TRBV28	CASSLGDRGENYGYTF	TGTGCCAGCAGTTTAGGAGACAGGGGAGAAAACTATGGCTACACCTTC
.	TRBJ2-7	.	TRBV15	CATSSRSPELEQYF	TGTGCCACCAGCTCTCGATCCCCTGAGCTAGAGCAGTACTTC
.	TRBJ2-1	.	TRBV5-4	CASSLGQNEQFF	TGTGCCAGCAGCTTGGGACAGAATGAGCAGTTCTTC
TRBD2	TRBJ2-3	.	TRBV30	CAWSAKLAGVADTQYF	TGTGCCTGGAGTGCAAAACTAGCGGGAGTAGCAGATACGCAGTATTTT